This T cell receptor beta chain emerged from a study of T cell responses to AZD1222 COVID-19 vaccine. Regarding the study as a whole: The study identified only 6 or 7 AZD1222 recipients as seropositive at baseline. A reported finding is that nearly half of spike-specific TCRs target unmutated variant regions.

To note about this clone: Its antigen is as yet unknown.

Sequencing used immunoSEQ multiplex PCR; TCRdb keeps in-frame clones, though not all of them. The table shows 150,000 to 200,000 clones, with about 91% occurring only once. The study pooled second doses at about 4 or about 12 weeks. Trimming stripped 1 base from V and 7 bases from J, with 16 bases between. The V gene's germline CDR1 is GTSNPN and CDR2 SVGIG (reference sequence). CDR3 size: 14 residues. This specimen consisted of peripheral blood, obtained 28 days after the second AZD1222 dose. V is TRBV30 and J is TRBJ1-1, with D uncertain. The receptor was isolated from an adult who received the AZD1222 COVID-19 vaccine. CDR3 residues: CAWSGPGGVVEAFF. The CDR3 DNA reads TGTGCCTGGAGTGGGCCCGGTGGGGTGGTTGAAGCTTTCTTT.